These 25 T cell receptor beta chains share one sample of origin, sequenced in a study of blood T cell repertoires in COVID-19 (dated by TCRdb to between 2020 and 2021). Library preparation employed the immunoSEQ multiplex PCR assay. What TCRdb holds here is the immuneACCESS table cut down to in-frame rearrangements. Part of the clones is not present; checked against another copy, under half of the missing clones reflect an unresolved V gene, and the others are unexplained. Here the sample has some 130,000 clones; 60% to 80% occur a single time. The ten most abundant clones make up 1.9% of the sample. Sample: peripheral blood. Receptors originate from a woman aged 70 to 79 with acute or convalescent COVID-19.

This chain joins TRBV3-1 (or the pseudogene TRBV3-2) and TRBJ1-2; D remains ambiguous. Looked up from germline, CDR1 is LGHDT and CDR2 is YNNKEL (reference sequence). The CDR3 contains 15 residues. Trimming took 1 base from V and 7 from J, leaving 16 bases between them. Here the CDR3 DNA reads TGTGCCAGCAGCCAAGGTCAGCGTTCCGCATCTGGCTACACCTTC. It codes for CASSQGQRSASGYTF.

The CDR3 coding sequence is TGCGCCAGCCGTTCTGGGACAGGGCCGAATCAGCCCCAGCATTTT. It translates to CASRSGTGPNQPQHF. V and J are TRBV5-1 and TRBJ1-5, with 9 bases identical to TRBD1. Germline V gene sequence: CDR1 SGHRS, CDR2 YFSETQ. Trimming cost V 7 bases and J 4 bases; bases outside gene matches: 9. The CDR3 is 15 residues long.

This chain uses TRBV11-3 with TRBJ2-1; 13 bases match TRBD2. Trimming took 5 bases from V and 7 from J; bases not matched to a gene: 11. This CDR3 is 17 amino acids long. From germline, CDR1 is SGHNT and CDR2 YENEEA. CDR3 sequence (DNA): TGTGCCAGCAGCCCCCCGAGGGGGACTAGCGGGAAGAATGAGCAGTTCTTC. Translating gives CASSPPRGTSGKNEQFF.

This CDR3 is CASSLRDRNTGELFF. Written as DNA, the CDR3 is TGTGCCAGTAGTCTCCGGGACAGAAACACCGGGGAGCTGTTTTTT. The rearrangement links TRBV19 to TRBJ2-2, with 7 positions matching TRBD1. CDR1 is LNHDA and CDR2 is SQIVND in the germline V gene (reference sequence). The trim removed 5 bases at V and 2 bases at J, leaving 5 bases unmatched. The CDR3 consists of 15 residues. Variable domain in full (rest from reference TRBV19 and TRBJ2-2): DGGITQSPKYLFRKEGQNVTLSCEQNLNHDAMYWYRQDPGQGLRLIYYSQIVNDFQKGDIAEGYSVSREKKESFPLTVTSAQKNPTAFYLCASSLRDRNTGELFFGEGSRLTVL.

The chain combines TRBV11-2 with TRBJ2-2; TRBD1 matches 8 bases. This CDR3 region has 16 residues. Per germline, CDR1 SGHAT and CDR2 FQNNGV. J gave up 4 bases and V 5 bases, and 9 bases lay outside the gene matches. CDR3 in amino acids: CASSPSTGVVTGELFF. Here the CDR3 DNA reads TGTGCCAGCAGCCCATCGACAGGGGTTGTCACCGGGGAGCTGTTTTTT.

V is TRBV30 and J is TRBJ1-5; the D gene is possibly TRBD1 (6 bases). Germline V gene data show CDR1 as GTSNPN and CDR2 as SVGIG (reference sequence). Trimming stripped 3 bases from V and 5 bases from J, with 11 bases between. The CDR3 is 13 residues long. The CDR3 reads CAWSVQGHQPQHF. Written as DNA, the CDR3 is TGTGCCTGGAGCGTACAGGGACATCAGCCCCAGCATTTT.

This clone appeared a single time. The chain is built from TRBV6-5 and TRBJ1-2, with TRBD1 matching 8 bases. CDR1 and CDR2 from the germline V gene are MNHEY and SVGAGI. V lost 4 bases to trimming and J lost 1 base; unmatched junction nucleotides: 5. The CDR3 loop spans 15 amino acids. The CDR3 is CASSLTGAFNYGYTF. CDR3 DNA: TGTGCCAGCAGTTTGACAGGGGCCTTTAACTATGGCTACACCTTC.

V usage is TRBV18 and J usage is TRBJ2-7, with D perhaps matching TRBD2 (5 bases). V lost 1 base to trimming and J lost 5 bases, with 15 bases between them. This CDR3 is 15 amino acids long. From germline, CDR1 is KGHSH and CDR2 LQKENI. In nucleotides, the CDR3 is TGTGCCAGCTCACCACGTCGGGGAGAAAAGGACGAGCAGTACTTC. Translated: CASSPRRGEKDEQYF.

This chain links TRBV6-5 with TRBJ2-3; D possibly corresponds to TRBD2 (6 bases). From germline, CDR1 is MNHEY and CDR2 SVGAGI. The CDR3 loop spans 16 amino acids. V lost 0 bases and J lost 2, with 12 bases in between. Here the CDR3 DNA reads TGTGCCAGCAGTTACTCCCGGGACTTATCCACAGATACGCAGTATTTT. This translates into CASSYSRDLSTDTQYF.

The genes are TRBV9 and TRBJ1-2; TRBD1 is a possible D gene (5 bases). CDR3 length equals 16 residues. Germline CDR1 reads SGDLS; CDR2 reads YYNGEE. V shed 3 bases and J shed 1 base, with 16 bases lying between them. For the CDR3, the DNA is TGTGCCAGCAGCGCCCTGCTTGGGGGGGATAACTATGGCTACACCTTC. Protein product: CASSALLGGDNYGYTF.

This sequence joins TRBV19 and TRBJ2-3, with 10 nucleotides matching TRBD1. The CDR3 runs to 15 residues. CDR1 is LNHDA, CDR2 SQIVND, per germline (reference sequence). The V segment lost 4 bases and the J segment 3 bases; nucleotides outside the gene matches: 4. The CDR3 is CASSKGQGRTDTQYF. The CDR3, as DNA: TGTGCCAGTAGTAAGGGACAGGGGAGGACAGATACGCAGTATTTT.

The rearrangement links TRBV7-9 to TRBJ2-3; 11 bases are a match to TRBD1. This CDR3 region has 16 residues. The ends lost 4 bases at V and 8 bases at J; junction bases unmatched: 11. Germline V gene lookup returns CDR1 SEHNR and CDR2 FQNEAQ (reference sequence). The CDR3, as DNA: TGTGCCAGCAGCTGGGCCCCGGGACAGGGGGTAGGTACGCAGTATTTT. This encodes CASSWAPGQGVGTQYF. Full variable domain (remainder filled in from reference TRBV7-9 and TRBJ2-3): DTGVSQNPRHKITKRGQNVTFRCDPISEHNRLYWYRQTLGQGPEFLTYFQNEAQLEKSRLLSDRFSAERPKGSFSTLEIQRTEQGDSAMYLCASSWAPGQGVGTQYFGPGTRLTVL.

In its sample, this clone was seen once. The chain joins TRBV7-9 to TRBJ2-2; TRBD1 matches 12 bases. Germline values: CDR1 SEHNR, CDR2 FQNEAQ (reference sequence). J gave up 7 bases and V 5 bases, and 5 bases lay outside the gene matches. The CDR3 contains 15 residues. CDR3 sequence (DNA): TGTGCCAGCAGCGCCGGGACAGGGGGCATCGGGGAGCTGTTTTTT. Amino acid sequence: CASSAGTGGIGELFF.

The chain uses TRBV24-1 and TRBJ1-2; D ambiguous. CDR3 size: 12 residues. V was trimmed by 4 bases and J by 0 bases, leaving 2 bases between them. Per the germline V gene, CDR1 is KGHDR and CDR2 is SFDVKD. The CDR3 loop reads CATSDTNYGYTF. The CDR3 coding sequence is TGTGCCACCAGTGACACTAACTATGGCTACACCTTC.

The rearrangement joins TRBV18 to TRBJ2-1, with D tentatively TRBD2 (6 bases). V lost 3 bases, J lost 2 bases, and 14 bases lay in between. The CDR3 is 16 amino acids. Germline V CDR1 and CDR2: KGHSH, LQKENI. The CDR3 spells CASSPPGTFPYNEQFF. The CDR3 coding sequence is TGTGCCAGCTCACCGCCCGGGACTTTCCCCTACAATGAGCAGTTCTTC. The whole variable domain, remainder taken from reference TRBV18 and TRBJ2-1, is NAGVMQNPRHLVRRRGQEARLRCSPMKGHSHVYWYRQLPEEGLKFMVYLQKENIIDESGMPKERFSAEFPKEGPSILRIQQVVRGDSAAYFCASSPPGTFPYNEQFFGPGTRLTVL.

V gene TRBV30 combines with J gene TRBJ1-1, with 7 bases lining up with TRBD1. This CDR3 region has 13 residues. Per germline, CDR1 GTSNPN and CDR2 SVGIG (reference sequence). With 4 bases clipped from V and 6 bases from J, the junction kept 8 bases outside the gene matches. The CDR3 sequence is CAWTPPDRAEAFF. The CDR3 nucleotides read TGTGCCTGGACCCCCCCCGACAGGGCTGAAGCTTTCTTT.

The rearrangement joins TRBV15 to TRBJ2-5, with 10 nucleotides matching TRBD1. Germline CDR1 reads LNHNV; CDR2 reads YYDKDF (reference sequence). Germline trimming cut 0 bases from V and 5 bases from J; bases unmatched to any gene: 6. The CDR3 spans 16 residues. This CDR3 is CATSRDRTGGRETQYF. In DNA form, the CDR3 reads TGTGCCACCAGCAGAGATCGGACAGGGGGGCGGGAGACCCAGTACTTC.

With respect to this clone: Different DNA sequences within this sample yield the same CDR3. The genes are TRBV5-1 and TRBJ1-2; TRBD1 matches at 9 bases. After removal of 0 bases from V and 6 bases from J, the junction contained 3 bases not matched to a gene. CDR3 length: 14 residues. Looked up from germline, CDR1 is SGHRS and CDR2 is YFSETQ. CDR3: CASSLEGQGNGYTF. CDR3 nucleotide sequence: TGCGCCAGCAGCTTGGAGGGACAGGGCAATGGCTACACCTTC.

Here the CDR3 reads CASSNDSYNEQFF. The CDR3 nucleotides read TGTGCCAGCAGTAACGACAGCTACAATGAGCAGTTCTTC. V gene TRBV6-5 combines with J gene TRBJ2-1, with D perhaps matching TRBD1 (5 bases). The CDR3 loop spans 13 amino acids. V gave up 5 bases and J gave up 3 bases, with 8 bases separating them. In germline, CDR1 is MNHEY, CDR2 SVGAGI.

The V and J genes are TRBV28 and TRBJ2-7; possible D gene TRBD1, 7 bases. Trimming pared 7 bases from V and 5 bases from J, leaving 18 bases between. This CDR3 spans 14 amino acids. Germline V gives CDR1 MDHEN, CDR2 SYDVKM. The CDR3 coding sequence is TGTGCCAGCATAGCAAGAGGAGGGGGCGACGAGCAGTACTTC. Translating gives CASIARGGGDEQYF.

About this clone itself: Other DNA variants within this sample encode the same CDR3. The chain combines TRBV11-2 with TRBJ2-7; D is possibly TRBD2 (5 bases). Germline V gene data show CDR1 as SGHAT and CDR2 as FQNNGV. This CDR3 is 14 amino acids long. V lost 3 bases and J lost 2, with 11 bases in between. The CDR3 sequence: CASSFRDRTYEQYF. DNA for the CDR3: TGTGCCAGCAGCTTCCGGGATCGCACCTACGAGCAGTACTTC.

This clone was counted a few times. The rearrangement links TRBV6-2 or TRBV6-3 to TRBJ1-5; D call uncertain. Germline loops: CDR1 MNHEY, CDR2 SVGEGT. V lost 5 bases and J 0 bases, leaving 11 bases between the germline ends. The CDR3 consists of 15 residues. CDR3 coding DNA: TGTGCCAGCAGTCCCCGCGGCAGTAGCAATCAGCCCCAGCATTTT. Translated: CASSPRGSSNQPQHF.

V gene TRBV3-1 (or the pseudogene TRBV3-2) combines with J gene TRBJ2-7; TRBD2 agrees at 13 bases. V was pared by 0 bases and J by 6 bases, with 2 bases of the junction left unmatched. This CDR3 is 15 amino acids long. The germline V gene has CDR1 LGHDT and CDR2 YNNKEL (reference sequence). The CDR3 here is CASSQEGLAGREQYF. DNA for the CDR3: TGTGCCAGCAGCCAAGAGGGACTAGCGGGGCGCGAGCAGTACTTC.

The CDR3 nucleotides are TGTGCCAGCAGTGATGGTCTGGGACAGGTGAGGCAGCCCCAGCATTTT. This encodes CASSDGLGQVRQPQHF. The chain uses TRBV2 and TRBJ1-5; 8 positions agree with TRBD1. With 3 bases clipped from V and 7 bases from J, the junction kept 11 bases outside the gene matches. There are 16 residues in the CDR3. CDR1 SNHLY and CDR2 FYNNEI come from the germline V gene.

The chain links TRBV6-5 to TRBJ2-1; 11 nucleotides align to TRBD2. Germline CDR1 and CDR2: MNHEY and SVGAGI. The CDR3 contains 14 residues. V was pared by 10 bases and J by 5 bases, with 7 bases of the junction left unmatched. In nucleotides, the CDR3 is TGTGCCACCCTTAGCGGGGGGGCCGACAATGAGCAGTTCTTC. Amino acids: CATLSGGADNEQFF.